These 28 T cell receptor beta chains share one sample of origin, sequenced in a study of T cell responses to AZD1222 COVID-19 vaccine. Produced via immunoSEQ multiplex PCR; TCRdb's table is partial and in-frame only. The sample records about 100,000 clones, roughly 84% being singletons. The sample consisted of peripheral blood, taken on day 0 of AZD1222 vaccination. The source is an adult in good health.

This chain connects TRBV2 to TRBJ1-2; D is perhaps TRBD1 (5 bases). The length of the CDR3 is 15 residues. Looked up from germline, CDR1 is SNHLY and CDR2 is FYNNEI. V was pared by 8 bases and J by 7 bases, with 23 bases between. The CDR3 region is CASSTPRDPFVGYTF. The CDR3 bases are TGTGCCAGCTCGACCCCGCGGGACCCTTTTGTTGGCTACACCTTC.

The chain carries TRBV28 and TRBJ2-7, with D unclear. V gave up 8 bases and J gave up 2 bases, with 10 bases separating them. This CDR3 comprises 12 residues. CDR1 and CDR2 from the germline V gene are MDHEN and SYDVKM. The CDR3 DNA reads as TGTGCCAGCCTGACTCCCACCTACGAGCAGTACTTC. It yields the protein CASLTPTYEQYF.

The rearrangement links TRBV6-5 to TRBJ1-1, with a possible D match to TRBD1 (5 bases). The CDR3 extends over 13 amino acids. Trimming stripped 7 bases from V and 1 base from J, with 10 bases between. Germline V CDR1 and CDR2: MNHEY, SVGAGI. CDR3 sequence: CASKRGGNTEAFF. The CDR3, as DNA: TGTGCCAGCAAGAGGGGCGGGAACACTGAAGCTTTCTTT.

This chain uses TRBV6-4 with TRBJ2-7; 7 nucleotides line up with TRBD1. The CDR3 length is 15 residues. CDR1 and CDR2 from the germline V gene are MRHNA and SNTAGT. With V trimmed by 0 bases and J by 0 bases, 2 bases remained unmatched. CDR3 in amino acids: CASSDSRQGSYEQYF. The DNA for the CDR3 is TGTGCCAGCAGTGACTCACGACAGGGCTCCTACGAGCAGTACTTC.

The chain links TRBV19 to TRBJ2-3; weak D call: TRBD2 (5 bases). V was trimmed by 5 bases and J by 3 bases, leaving 21 bases between them. The CDR3 length is 17 residues. Germline CDR1 LNHDA, CDR2 SQIVND (reference sequence). CDR3 bases: TGTGCCAGTAGTGCTTCCACCGGGCTTCCGGGGACAGATACGCAGTATTTT. Amino acids: CASSASTGLPGTDTQYF.

The chain is built from TRBV6-5 and TRBJ2-1; the D gene is possibly TRBD1 (5 bases). The CDR3 sequence is 15 residues long. Germline CDR1 is MNHEY and CDR2 is SVGAGI. Between the trimmed V and J ends, which lost 0 bases and 6 bases, there was a span of 12 bases. The CDR3 loop reads CASSYSGQGFNEQFF. In DNA, the CDR3 is TGTGCCAGCAGTTACTCGGGTCAGGGCTTCAATGAGCAGTTCTTC.

In its sample, this clone was seen once. The chain links TRBV4-2 to TRBJ2-1; no firm D call. The CDR3 consists of 13 residues. Per germline, CDR1 LGHNA and CDR2 YNFKEQ. Trimming stripped 0 bases from V and 10 bases from J, with 10 bases between. The CDR3 reads CASSQDWQREQFF. CDR3 coding DNA: TGTGCCAGCAGCCAAGATTGGCAGAGGGAGCAGTTCTTC.

J is TRBJ2-1 and V is TRBV5-1; possibly TRBD1 for D (6 bases). The CDR3 has 14 amino acids. Looked up from germline, CDR1 is SGHRS and CDR2 is YFSETQ. V lost 3 bases and J 7 bases, leaving 14 bases between the germline ends. The CDR3 spells CASSWALQGNEQFF. The CDR3 DNA reads as TGCGCCAGCAGCTGGGCTTTACAGGGAAATGAGCAGTTCTTC. The full variable domain, its missing parts supplied by reference TRBV5-1 and TRBJ2-1, is KAGVTQTPRYLIKTRGQQVTLSCSPISGHRSVSWYQQTPGQGLQFLFEYFSETQRNKGNFPGRFSGRQFSNSRSEMNVSTLELGDSALYLCASSWALQGNEQFFGPGTRLTVL.

The chain employs TRBV24-1 and TRBJ2-1; TRBD2 agrees at 11 bases. With 6 bases clipped from V and 7 bases from J, the junction kept 7 bases outside the gene matches. CDR1 and CDR2 (germline): KGHDR, SFDVKD. This CDR3 is built from 15 residues. As DNA, the CDR3 is TGTGCCACCAGTATTACTAGCGGGAGTAGGAATGAGCAGTTCTTC. This encodes CATSITSGSRNEQFF.

The gene calls are TRBV19 and TRBJ1-5, with D unclear. The CDR3 is made up of 15 amino acids. V gave up 8 bases and J gave up 0 bases, with 14 bases separating them. Germline-derived CDR1 and CDR2 are LNHDA and SQIVND (reference sequence). The CDR3 reads CASLDQGDSNQPQHF. DNA of the CDR3: TGTGCCAGTTTGGACCAAGGCGATAGCAATCAGCCCCAGCATTTT.

The gene calls are TRBV27 and TRBJ2-5; D possibly corresponds to TRBD1 (5 bases). CDR1 is MNHEY and CDR2 is SMNVEV in the germline V gene (reference sequence). The CDR3 spans 14 residues. Trimming cost V 5 bases and J 6 bases, with 16 bases left between them. The CDR3, as DNA: TGTGCCAGCAGTAAATTAGGGGATAGGAAGACCCAGTACTTC. Residues: CASSKLGDRKTQYF.

This chain links TRBV5-6 with TRBJ1-2, with 8 positions matching TRBD1. The CDR3 has 14 residues. Germline V gene sequence: CDR1 SGHDT, CDR2 YYEEEE. Trimming removed 4 bases from V and 7 bases from J; junction bases left unmatched: 9. In nucleotides, the CDR3 is TGTGCCAGCAGCAGACTGGACAGGGTTTCTGGCTACACCTTC. Amino acids: CASSRLDRVSGYTF.

Concerning this clone itself: Within the sample, other DNA sequences also encode this same CDR3. V usage is TRBV3-1 (or the pseudogene TRBV3-2) and J usage is TRBJ1-5; no clear D. CDR3 length: 14 amino acids. Germline values: CDR1 LGHDT, CDR2 YNNKEL (reference sequence). The V end was cut by 1 base, the J end by 0 bases, with 4 bases between. The CDR3 bases are TGTGCCAGCAGCCAAGGTAATAGCAATCAGCCCCAGCATTTT. Translation: CASSQGNSNQPQHF.

The gene calls are TRBV19 and TRBJ1-2, with D possibly matching TRBD1 (5 bases). In germline, CDR1 is LNHDA, CDR2 SQIVND (reference sequence). Trimming stripped 1 base from V and 3 bases from J, with 12 bases between. There are 15 residues in the CDR3. CDR3 sequence reads: CASSIGGPRDYGYTF. CDR3 nucleotide sequence: TGTGCCAGTAGTATAGGGGGCCCGAGGGACTATGGCTACACCTTC.

This sequence joins TRBV19 and TRBJ2-1; 9 nucleotides agree with TRBD2. With 5 bases clipped from V and 4 bases from J, the junction kept 27 bases outside the gene matches. The V gene's germline CDR1 is LNHDA and CDR2 SQIVND (reference sequence). The CDR3 has 22 residues. CDR3 amino acids: CASSPSPFSGRGGGSQYNEQFF. The CDR3 DNA is TGTGCCAGTAGTCCCTCCCCGTTTAGCGGGAGAGGGGGGGGCTCACAATACAATGAGCAGTTCTTC.

This sequence joins TRBV2 and TRBJ1-3, with TRBD1 matching 7 bases. The length of the CDR3 is 12 residues. V trimming: 8 bases; J trimming: 3 bases; junction bases outside the gene matches: 1. CDR1 SNHLY and CDR2 FYNNEI come from the germline V gene. The chain's CDR3 is CASRTGGNTIYF. DNA for the CDR3: TGTGCCAGCCGGACAGGTGGAAACACCATATATTTT.

The chain uses TRBV3-1 (or the pseudogene TRBV3-2) and TRBJ2-7; 7 bases agree with TRBD1. CDR3 size: 15 residues. With 1 base clipped from V and 2 bases from J, the junction kept 5 bases outside the gene matches. Germline loops: CDR1 LGHDT, CDR2 YNNKEL (reference sequence). The chain's CDR3 is CASSQAGRGTYEQYF. The DNA for the CDR3 is TGTGCCAGCAGCCAAGCAGGCAGGGGGACCTACGAGCAGTACTTC.

This chain links TRBV5-5 with TRBJ1-2; the match to TRBD1 covers 7 bases. The CDR3 length is 15 residues. V gave up 6 bases and J gave up 1 base; unmatched junction bases: 9. The germline V gene has CDR1 SGHKS and CDR2 YYEKEE (reference sequence). This CDR3 reads CASTPAGTVNYGYTF. As DNA, the CDR3 is TGTGCCAGCACCCCAGCCGGGACAGTTAACTATGGCTACACCTTC.

The chain recombines TRBV7-2 with TRBJ1-3, with D perhaps TRBD1 (5 bases). There are 17 residues in the CDR3. From germline, CDR1 is SGHTA and CDR2 FQGNSA. V was pared by 1 base and J by 4 bases, with 17 bases between. CDR3 amino acids: CASSLGWGGVRGNTIYF. The CDR3 region has the DNA TGTGCCAGCAGCTTAGGGTGGGGAGGGGTGAGAGGAAACACCATATATTTT.

The table lists this clone with a count of one. This chain uses TRBV27 with TRBJ1-2; D is uncertain. The germline V gene encodes CDR1 MNHEY and CDR2 SMNVEV (reference sequence). The CDR3 contains 12 residues. The V and J ends lost 6 bases and 7 bases respectively, with 12 bases between them. The CDR3 region has the DNA TGTGCCAGCAGCCTGAAGGGTGTTGGCTACACCTTC. It specifies CASSLKGVGYTF.

This clone was seen a single time. DNA of the CDR3: TGCGCCAGCAGCCAGAGTGGGACTAGCAGTGCCGGGGAGCTGTTTTTT. Amino acids: CASSQSGTSSAGELFF. The chain employs TRBV5-1 and TRBJ2-2; 9 nucleotides line up with TRBD2. The CDR3 runs to 16 residues. V trimming: 4 bases; J trimming: 6 bases; junction bases outside the gene matches: 10. CDR1 and CDR2 from the germline V gene are SGHRS and YFSETQ.

This sequence joins TRBV19 and TRBJ1-2; 7 bases line up with TRBD1. CDR1 and CDR2 (germline): LNHDA, SQIVND (reference sequence). This CDR3 region has 16 residues. The V and J ends lost 3 bases and 1 base, in that order; junction bases with no gene match: 8. CDR3 residues: CASSIDPGQFNYGYTF. CDR3 in DNA: TGTGCCAGTAGTATCGATCCGGGACAGTTTAACTATGGCTACACCTTC.

The chain has TRBV7-2 and TRBJ2-6; the D is unclear. The CDR3 covers 14 residues. Germline V CDR1 and CDR2: SGHTA, FQGNSA. Trimming pared 5 bases from V and 0 bases from J, leaving 5 bases between. The CDR3 bases are TGTGCCAGCAGCCCGAACTCTGGGGCCAACGTCCTGACTTTC. Protein: CASSPNSGANVLTF.

This clone has more than one count but fewer than ten. The chain carries TRBV28 and TRBJ2-5; TRBD2 matches 8 bases. Germline CDR1 MDHEN, CDR2 SYDVKM. The CDR3 contains 15 residues. J lost 0 bases, V lost 7 bases, and 7 bases had no gene match. Here the CDR3 DNA reads TGTGCCAGCAAGCTCGGGAGGGATTACCAAGAGACCCAGTACTTC. It encodes CASKLGRDYQETQYF.

The V gene is TRBV30, the J gene TRBJ1-3; D unclear. V lost 2 bases to trimming and J lost 4 bases, with 15 bases between them. Germline-derived CDR1 and CDR2 are GTSNPN and SVGIG (reference sequence). The CDR3 consists of 15 residues. CDR3 residues: CAWSNESPKGNTIYF. In DNA form, the CDR3 reads TGTGCCTGGAGTAACGAATCGCCGAAAGGAAACACCATATATTTT.

The chain is built from TRBV9 and TRBJ2-7; no clear D. CDR1 is SGDLS, CDR2 YYNGEE, per germline. The CDR3 consists of 16 residues. V lost 7 bases and J lost 0, with 20 bases in between. CDR3 loop: CASGSGVALSSYEQYF. CDR3 coding DNA: TGTGCCAGCGGCTCCGGAGTAGCCTTGAGCTCCTACGAGCAGTACTTC.

V is TRBV10-1 and J is TRBJ2-3; TRBD1 might be the D (6 bases). The CDR3 covers 15 residues. Germline CDR1 WNHNN, CDR2 SYGVQD (reference sequence). V was cut by 2 bases and J by 7 bases, with 16 bases left in between. CDR3 region: CASSERQFGTNTQYF. As DNA, the CDR3 is TGCGCCAGCAGTGAGCGGCAGTTTGGGACAAATACGCAGTATTTT.

This clone was recorded a few times. V gene TRBV6-5 combines with J gene TRBJ1-5, with D uncertain. Trimming shortened V by 0 bases and J by 0 bases, and 6 bases separated the two germline ends. This CDR3 has 15 residues. Germline CDR1 is MNHEY and CDR2 is SVGAGI. CDR3 loop: CASSYSLNSNQPQHF. As DNA, the CDR3 is TGTGCCAGCAGTTACTCTCTGAATAGCAATCAGCCCCAGCATTTT.